The 8 T cell receptor beta chains listed next were all sequenced from one sample in a study of T cell responses to AZD1222 COVID-19 vaccine. Using immunoSEQ multiplex PCR, the repertoire was profiled, and TCRdb retains in-frame clones only, with some absent. The sample has fewer than 200,000 clones, just under 90% seen once; the top ten hold roughly 6%. Sequencing was performed on peripheral blood, taken on day 0 of AZD1222 vaccination. The receptor set was obtained from an adult in good health.

The chain carries TRBV5-4 and TRBJ2-5, with D perhaps TRBD2 (7 bases). Between the trimmed V and J ends, which lost 4 bases and 2 bases, there was a span of 18 bases. The CDR3 length is 16 residues. Germline V gives CDR1 SGHNT, CDR2 YYREEE (reference sequence). As DNA, the CDR3 is TGTGCCAGCAGCAGGGGGGGGCAGGGGACACAAGAGACCCAGTACTTC. Its protein is CASSRGGQGTQETQYF.

CDR3 nucleotide sequence: TGTGCCAGCAGCATACGGGGAACCGGAAACACCATATATTTT. Translated, it gives CASSIRGTGNTIYF. V usage is TRBV5-4 and J usage is TRBJ1-3, with unresolved D. This CDR3 is built from 14 residues. Trimming cost V 4 bases and J 4 bases, with 12 bases left between them. From germline, CDR1 is SGHNT and CDR2 YYREEE (reference sequence). The full variable domain, completed using reference TRBV5-4 and TRBJ1-3, is ETGVTQSPTHLIKTRGQQVTLRCSSQSGHNTVSWYQQALGQGPQFIFQYYREEENGRGNFPPRFSGLQFPNYSSELNVNALELDDSALYLCASSIRGTGNTIYFGEGSWLTVV.

The chain carries TRBV18 and TRBJ2-1; no clear D. Germline V lookup: CDR1 KGHSH, CDR2 LQKENI. V was trimmed by 6 bases and J by 7 bases, leaving 13 bases between them. The CDR3 is made up of 13 amino acids. CDR3 sequence (DNA): TGTGCCAGCTCCCCCCCTGCGGAGAATGAGCAGTTCTTC. Protein: CASSPPAENEQFF. Full variable domain (rest looked up from reference TRBV18 and TRBJ2-1): NAGVMQNPRHLVRRRGQEARLRCSPMKGHSHVYWYRQLPEEGLKFMVYLQKENIIDESGMPKERFSAEFPKEGPSILRIQQVVRGDSAAYFCASSPPAENEQFFGPGTRLTVL.

The chain is built from TRBV6-5 and TRBJ1-2; 7 nucleotides align to TRBD1. The ends lost 4 bases at V and 8 bases at J; junction bases unmatched: 7. CDR1 is MNHEY and CDR2 is SVGAGI in the germline V gene. The CDR3 loop spans 13 amino acids. In DNA form, the CDR3 reads TGTGCCAGCAGTTCCCTACTACAGGGGGGCTACACCTTC. Its translation is CASSSLLQGGYTF.

CDR3 residues: CASLSLAGYEQYF. CDR3 sequence (DNA): TGTGCCAGCCTCTCCCTAGCGGGGTACGAGCAGTACTTC. The chain is built from TRBV6-5 and TRBJ2-7; TRBD2 matches 9 bases. Trimming at V came to 8 bases and at J to 4 bases, leaving 6 bases not matched to a gene. Germline CDR1 and CDR2: MNHEY and SVGAGI. This CDR3 contains 13 residues.

This chain connects TRBV7-2 to TRBJ2-3; a possible D gene is TRBD2 (6 bases). Germline V gene data show CDR1 as SGHTA and CDR2 as FQGNSA. This CDR3 is 14 amino acids long. Trimming cost V 4 bases and J 0 bases, with 8 bases left between them. CDR3 nucleotide sequence: TGTGCCAGCAGCTGGAGGGGCAGCACAGATACGCAGTATTTT. Residues: CASSWRGSTDTQYF.

The CDR3 DNA reads as TGTGCCAGCAGTGAAGCTCGATACGAGCAGTACTTC. Amino acids: CASSEARYEQYF. V and J are TRBV2 and TRBJ2-7; D is unresolved. The CDR3 is 12 residues long. Trimming cost V 0 bases and J 4 bases, with 4 bases left between them. Germline assignment: CDR1 SNHLY and CDR2 FYNNEI.

This chain joins TRBV20-1 and TRBJ1-5; D is perhaps TRBD1 (6 bases). The CDR3 is made up of 17 amino acids. Per the germline V gene, CDR1 is DFQATT and CDR2 is SNEGSKA (reference sequence). V was trimmed by 3 bases and J by 1 base, leaving 19 bases between them. CDR3 coding DNA: TGCAGTGCTAGTGCCCCGGGTGGACAGTTGAGCAATCAGCCCCAGCATTTT. It translates to CSASAPGGQLSNQPQHF.